A selection of T cell receptor beta chains follows, all from one sample in a study of graft-versus-host responses after intestinal transplantation. TCRdb keeps only in-frame clones here, not all; method: immunoSEQ multiplex PCR. The sample comprises 20,000 to 25,000 clones, roughly 79% of which are singletons, and around 3.3% rests with the top ten. Sequenced here: ileum tissue, sampled 12 days after intestinal transplant. The origin of the receptors is a human patient who received an intestinal transplant, so some T cells may come from the graft donor. CDR3s include the opening cysteine and the closing phenylalanine or tryptophan. Each record gives: clone size, J gene, D gene, V gene, CDR3 protein, CDR3 DNA. D genes are given only for firm matches. Expanded clones get a size class; other rows say once, few or many, or leave the size out.

large,TRBJ2-1,TRBD1,TRBV30,CAWINRDRRSNEQFF,TGTGCCTGGATTAACCGGGACAGGAGGAGTAATGAGCAGTTCTTC
.,TRBJ2-7,TRBD1,TRBV5-4,CASSPDRGPTYEQYF,TGTGCCAGCAGCCCGGACAGGGGCCCCACCTACGAGCAGTACTTC
.,TRBJ2-1,TRBD2,TRBV29-1,CSAAAGTRVYNEQFF,TGCAGCGCTGCCGCAGGGACTAGGGTGTACAATGAGCAGTTCTTC
.,TRBJ1-3,.,TRBV6-5,CASSPTGISGNTIYF,TGTGCCAGCAGCCCCACAGGGATCTCTGGAAACACCATATATTTT
.,TRBJ2-2,.,TRBV7-9,CASWGAGELFF,TGTGCCAGCTGGGGCGCCGGGGAGCTGTTTTTT
.,TRBJ1-4,.,TRBV27,CASSKVDYREKLFF,TGTGCCAGCAGCAAAGTTGACTACCGAGAAAAACTGTTTTTT
few,TRBJ2-1,TRBD2,TRBV2,CASGRLAGGYNEQFF,TGTGCCAGCGGTCGACTAGCGGGGGGGTACAATGAGCAGTTCTTC
.,TRBJ1-1,TRBD1,TRBV18,CASSPPGTGNTEAFF,TGTGCCAGCTCACCACCCGGGACAGGGAACACTGAAGCTTTCTTT
once,TRBJ1-2,.,TRBV5-6,CASSSTDQGMDGYTF,TGTGCCAGCAGCTCAACCGATCAGGGGATGGATGGCTACACCTTC
.,TRBJ2-3,.,TRBV6-1,CASGGRLSTDTQYF,TGTGCCAGCGGGGGCCGGCTAAGCACAGATACGCAGTATTTT